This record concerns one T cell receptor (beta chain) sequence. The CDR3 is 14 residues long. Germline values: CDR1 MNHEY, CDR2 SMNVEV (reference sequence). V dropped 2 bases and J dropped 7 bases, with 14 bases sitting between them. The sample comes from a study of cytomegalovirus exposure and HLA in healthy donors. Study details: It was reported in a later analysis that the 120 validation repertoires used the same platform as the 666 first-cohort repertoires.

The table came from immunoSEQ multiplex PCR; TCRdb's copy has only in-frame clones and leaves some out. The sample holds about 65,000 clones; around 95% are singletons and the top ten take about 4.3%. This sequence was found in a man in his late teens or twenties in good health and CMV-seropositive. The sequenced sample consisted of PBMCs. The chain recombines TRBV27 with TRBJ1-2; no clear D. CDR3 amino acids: CASSLVEGKSGYTF. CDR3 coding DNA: TGTGCCAGCAGTTTAGTGGAGGGTAAATCTGGCTACACCTTC.